These 18 T cell receptor beta chains originate from one sample sequenced in a study of T cell responses to AZD1222 COVID-19 vaccine. Some clones are missing from TCRdb's copy, which holds only in-frame ones; the method was immunoSEQ multiplex PCR. Seen here are 65,000 to 75,000 clones, roughly 75% observed once, and the top ten hold around 50%. The sample in question was peripheral blood, obtained 28 days after the second AZD1222 dose. The receptors were sampled from an adult who received the AZD1222 COVID-19 vaccine.

CDR3 bases: TGTGCCAGCAGTGAAAGGGATCTCTACGAGCAGTACTTC. Residues: CASSERDLYEQYF. V usage is TRBV6-1 and J usage is TRBJ2-7; D unresolved. The CDR3 is made up of 13 amino acids. From germline, CDR1 is MNHNS and CDR2 SASEGT. Trimming cost V 2 bases and J 3 bases, with 8 bases left between them.

The rearrangement uses TRBV28 and TRBJ2-1; 10 positions match TRBD2. The V gene's germline CDR1 is MDHEN and CDR2 SYDVKM. The junction had 18 bases not matched to a gene; V was cut back by 8 bases and J by 2 bases. This CDR3 has 19 residues. The CDR3 here is CASVRGLAGGTSTYNEQFF. The CDR3 nucleotides read TGTGCCAGCGTAAGAGGTTTAGCGGGGGGCACCTCAACCTACAATGAGCAGTTCTTC.

V and J are TRBV19 and TRBJ2-3; TRBD1 is a possible D gene (6 bases). V lost 0 bases and J lost 6, with 13 bases in between. The CDR3 length is 15 residues. Germline V lookup: CDR1 LNHDA, CDR2 SQIVND (reference sequence). The CDR3 bases are TGTGCCAGTAGTATAGAGGCGTGGGGGCCGGATACGCAGTATTTT. It specifies CASSIEAWGPDTQYF.

The J gene is TRBJ2-1, the V gene TRBV7-2; D gene ambiguous. Germline CDR1 SGHTA, CDR2 FQGNSA. The CDR3 sequence is 13 residues long. The germline V and J ends were trimmed by 5 bases and 6 bases, with 11 bases remaining between them. The CDR3 DNA reads as TGTGCCAGCAGCCTTGGCTATTTCAATGAGCAGTTCTTC. Its translation is CASSLGYFNEQFF.

The V call is TRBV5-4, the J call TRBJ2-3; D gene uncertain. Germline loops: CDR1 SGHNT, CDR2 YYREEE (reference sequence). The CDR3 covers 14 residues. The V end lost 2 bases, the J end lost 1 base, and 8 bases lay between the germline ends. The CDR3: CASSFPERTDTQYF. The CDR3 DNA reads as TGTGCCAGCAGCTTTCCAGAGCGCACAGATACGCAGTATTTT.

V gene TRBV7-9 combines with J gene TRBJ2-2; D ambiguous. Germline V gene data show CDR1 as SEHNR and CDR2 as FQNEAQ (reference sequence). The V and J ends lost 1 base and 3 bases respectively, with 9 bases between them. The CDR3 spans 15 residues. The CDR3 sequence is CASSLEPPDTGELFF. DNA of the CDR3: TGTGCCAGCAGCTTAGAACCCCCGGACACCGGGGAGCTGTTTTTT.

The rearrangement links TRBV18 to TRBJ2-2; TRBD2 is a possible D gene (6 bases). Germline CDR1 reads KGHSH; CDR2 reads LQKENI. CDR3 length: 17 residues. V dropped 1 base and J dropped 6 bases, with 18 bases sitting between them. The CDR3 loop reads CASSPRPSRLDAGELFF. DNA for the CDR3: TGTGCCAGCTCACCACGGCCCTCGCGACTAGACGCCGGGGAGCTGTTTTTT.

The genes are TRBV10-1 and TRBJ1-1; weak D call: TRBD1 (6 bases). Germline V gene sequence: CDR1 WNHNN, CDR2 SYGVQD (reference sequence). CDR3 size: 11 residues. Trimming stripped 2 bases from V and 11 bases from J, with 9 bases between. CDR3 loop: CASSEGGPAFF. The CDR3 region has the DNA TGCGCCAGCAGTGAGGGGGGCCCCGCTTTCTTT.

This clone was detected only a few times. The V and J genes are TRBV19 and TRBJ2-7; D is perhaps TRBD2 (6 bases). The germline V and J ends were trimmed by 9 bases and 3 bases, with 18 bases remaining between them. Germline CDR1 LNHDA, CDR2 SQIVND (reference sequence). The CDR3 sequence is 14 residues long. Here the CDR3 reads CASQPTGGIYEQYF. CDR3 sequence (DNA): TGTGCCAGCCAACCCACCGGGGGAATCTACGAGCAGTACTTC.

The CDR3 region is CASSLEGQGTQYF. The CDR3 nucleotides read TGTGCCAGCAGCTTAGAGGGACAGGGAACCCAGTACTTC. The chain combines TRBV7-3 with TRBJ2-5; 9 bases line up with TRBD1. The CDR3 totals 13 residues. The germline CDR1 and CDR2 sequences are SGHTA and FQGTGA. V lost 2 bases, J lost 8 bases, and 3 bases stayed unmatched.

This chain uses TRBV7-9 with TRBJ2-7; the D gene is possibly TRBD1 (6 bases). Trimming pared 2 bases from V and 5 bases from J, leaving 13 bases between. There are 14 residues in the CDR3. Germline V gene lookup returns CDR1 SEHNR and CDR2 FQNEAQ (reference sequence). In DNA form, the CDR3 reads TGTGCCAGCAGCTTACCCACAGGGACCGACGAGCAGTACTTC. Protein: CASSLPTGTDEQYF.

This sequence joins TRBV5-4 and TRBJ2-7; possibly TRBD1 for D (6 bases). V lost 3 bases and J lost 5, with 15 bases in between. The CDR3 length is 14 residues. Germline V gives CDR1 SGHNT, CDR2 YYREEE (reference sequence). The CDR3, as DNA: TGTGCCAGCAGCTCAGGGGTAACGTCGGACGAGCAGTACTTC. It is translated as CASSSGVTSDEQYF.

The DNA for the CDR3 is TGTGCCTGGAATGAGGAAGGGATTGGGAACACTGAAGCTTTCTTT. Translating gives CAWNEEGIGNTEAFF. The chain has TRBV30 and TRBJ1-1; no reliable D call. CDR3 length: 15 amino acids. Between the trimmed V and J ends, which lost 4 bases and 1 base, there was a span of 16 bases. The germline V gene encodes CDR1 GTSNPN and CDR2 SVGIG (reference sequence). The whole variable domain, remainder taken from reference TRBV30 and TRBJ1-1, is SQTIHQWPATLVQPVGSPLSLECTVEGTSNPNLYWYRQAAGRGLQLLFYSVGIGQISSEVPQNLSASRPQDRQFILSSKKLLLSDSGFYLCAWNEEGIGNTEAFFGQGTRLTVV.

V and J are TRBV7-3 and TRBJ2-3; D is undetermined. The CDR3 runs to 13 residues. Trimming took 7 bases from V and 0 from J, leaving 8 bases between them. Looked up from germline, CDR1 is SGHTA and CDR2 is FQGTGA. The chain's CDR3 is CASTGPSTDTQYF. The DNA of the CDR3 is TGTGCCAGCACGGGCCCGAGCACAGATACGCAGTATTTT.

This chain uses TRBV27 with TRBJ1-1; a possible D gene is TRBD1 (6 bases). The germline gives CDR1 MNHEY, CDR2 SMNVEV (reference sequence). This CDR3 has 16 amino acids. V was cut by 6 bases and J by 0 bases, with 17 bases left in between. CDR3 residues: CASRRDTSLMNTEAFF. Here the CDR3 DNA reads TGTGCCAGCAGACGGGACACCTCACTAATGAACACTGAAGCTTTCTTT.

The chain joins TRBV18 to TRBJ2-7; 7 bases fit TRBD1. Germline loops: CDR1 KGHSH, CDR2 LQKENI. CDR3 length equals 14 residues. Trimming at V came to 8 bases and at J to 0 bases, leaving 7 bases not matched to a gene. This chain's CDR3 is CASRGQVSSYEQYF. In DNA, the CDR3 is TGTGCCAGCCGAGGACAGGTGAGCTCCTACGAGCAGTACTTC.

The chain couples TRBV6-5 to TRBJ1-6; a weak D match, TRBD1 (6 bases). Germline V gene data show CDR1 as MNHEY and CDR2 as SVGAGI. Trimming took 7 bases from V and 2 from J, leaving 12 bases between them. The CDR3 extends over 15 amino acids. The DNA of the CDR3 is TGTGCCAGCAAATCCGGGACACCCTATAATTCACCCCTCCACTTT. This codes for CASKSGTPYNSPLHF.

This chain connects TRBV7-2 to TRBJ2-5; D is unresolved. This CDR3 is 14 amino acids long. Germline V lookup: CDR1 SGHTA, CDR2 FQGNSA. The V end was cut by 2 bases, the J end by 2 bases, with 9 bases between. The CDR3 sequence is CASSLWQPQETQYF. DNA for the CDR3: TGTGCCAGCAGCTTATGGCAGCCTCAAGAGACCCAGTACTTC.